This TCR beta chain was recovered during a study of neurological immune-mediated disorders. Overall study findings and caveats: None of the CDR3 amino acid sequences of expanded clones recurred across subjects, suggesting private repertoires in all groups.

This clonotype has a count of ten or more. Its specificity is not known. The V and J ends lost 4 bases and 4 bases respectively, with 11 bases between them. Germline-derived CDR1 and CDR2 are SGHRS and YFSETQ. The length of the CDR3 is 13 residues. TCRdb called the 5' RACE reads again in MiXCR, with one record for every CDR3 protein. The data hold under 45,000 distinct CDR3 sequences, with roughly 2.5% observed a single time. The TCR was taken from a man aged 45-65 years with multiple sclerosis. The chain links TRBV5-1 to TRBJ1-1; weak D call: TRBD1 (5 bases). Sequenced input: PBMCs. The CDR3 DNA reads TGCGCCAGCAGCCCCCTTGGGGGCACTGAAGCTTTCTTT. It encodes CASSPLGGTEAFF.